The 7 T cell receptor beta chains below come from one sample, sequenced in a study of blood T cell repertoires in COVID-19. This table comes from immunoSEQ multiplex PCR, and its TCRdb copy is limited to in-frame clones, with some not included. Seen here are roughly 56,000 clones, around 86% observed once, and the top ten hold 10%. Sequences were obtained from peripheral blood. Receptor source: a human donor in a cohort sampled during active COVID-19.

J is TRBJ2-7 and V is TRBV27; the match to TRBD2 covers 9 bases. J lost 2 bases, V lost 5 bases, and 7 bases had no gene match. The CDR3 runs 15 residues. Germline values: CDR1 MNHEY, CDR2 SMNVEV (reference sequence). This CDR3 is CASSPKSGGTYEQYF. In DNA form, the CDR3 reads TGTGCCAGCAGTCCCAAGAGCGGGGGGACCTACGAGCAGTACTTC.

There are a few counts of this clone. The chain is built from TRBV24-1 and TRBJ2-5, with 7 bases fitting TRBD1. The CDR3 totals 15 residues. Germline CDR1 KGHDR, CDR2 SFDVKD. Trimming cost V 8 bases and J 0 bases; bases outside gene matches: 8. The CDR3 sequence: CATKGTDSYQETQYF. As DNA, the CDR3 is TGTGCCACCAAGGGGACAGACTCCTACCAAGAGACCCAGTACTTC.

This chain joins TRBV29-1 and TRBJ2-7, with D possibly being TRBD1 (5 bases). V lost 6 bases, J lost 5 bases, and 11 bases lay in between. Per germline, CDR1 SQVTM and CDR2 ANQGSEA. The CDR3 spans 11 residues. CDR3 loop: CSVSRGHEQYF. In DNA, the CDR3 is TGCAGCGTATCTAGGGGTCACGAGCAGTACTTC.

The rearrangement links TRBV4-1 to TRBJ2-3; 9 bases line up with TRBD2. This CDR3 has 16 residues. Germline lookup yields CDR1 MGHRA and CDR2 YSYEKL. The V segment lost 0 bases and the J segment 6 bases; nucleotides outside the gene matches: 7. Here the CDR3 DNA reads TGCGCCAGCAGCCAAGAATGGGGACTAGCCTCCGATACGCAGTATTTT. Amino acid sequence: CASSQEWGLASDTQYF.

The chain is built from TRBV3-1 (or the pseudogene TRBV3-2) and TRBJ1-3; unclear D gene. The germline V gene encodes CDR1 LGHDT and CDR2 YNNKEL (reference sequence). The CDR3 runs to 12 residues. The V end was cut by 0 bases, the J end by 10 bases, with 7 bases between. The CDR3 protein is CASSQDSVTIYF. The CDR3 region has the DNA TGTGCCAGCAGCCAAGACTCCGTGACCATATATTTT.

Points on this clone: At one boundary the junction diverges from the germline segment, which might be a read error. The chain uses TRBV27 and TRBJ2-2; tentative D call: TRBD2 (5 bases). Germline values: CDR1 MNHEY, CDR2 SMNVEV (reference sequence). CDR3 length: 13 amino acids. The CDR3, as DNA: TGTGCCAGCAGTTTAAGAACCACCGGGGAACTGTTTTTT. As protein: CASSLRTTGELFF.

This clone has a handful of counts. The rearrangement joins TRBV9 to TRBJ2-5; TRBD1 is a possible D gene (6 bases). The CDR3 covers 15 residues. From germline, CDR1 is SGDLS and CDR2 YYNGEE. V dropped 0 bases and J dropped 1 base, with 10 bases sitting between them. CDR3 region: CASSVVTGPQETQYF. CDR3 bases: TGTGCCAGCAGCGTAGTTACAGGGCCCCAAGAGACCCAGTACTTC. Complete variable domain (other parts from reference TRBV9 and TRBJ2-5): DSGVTQTPKHLITATGQRVTLRCSPRSGDLSVYWYQQSLDQGLQFLIQYYNGEERAKGNILERFSAQQFPDLHSELNLSSLELGDSALYFCASSVVTGPQETQYFGPGTRLLVL.